This is a list of T cell receptor beta chains from one sample in a study of vaccination and CD4 T cells after COVID-19. These TCRs are of unknown antigen specificity. TCRdb re-called the PCR reads through MiXCR, storing one row per CDR3 protein. The table records over 10,000 distinct CDR3 sequences, around 48% of them present only once. Sequenced material: CD4+ T cells from blood, cultured in vitro. Source of these receptors: a human donor who had recovered from COVID-19. CDR3s include the opening cysteine and the closing phenylalanine or tryptophan. D genes are given only for firm matches. Some rows mark clone size as missing; the rest say once, few, many or name a class of expanded clone.

TRBV7-9	NA	few	TRBJ2-3	TGTGCCAGCAGCCGACACACAGATACGCAGTATTTT	CASSRHTDTQYF
TRBV18	NA	NA	TRBJ2-7	TGTGCCAGCTCACCAGGACAGATAACCTACGAGCAGTACTTC	CASSPGQITYEQYF
TRBV7-2	NA	few	TRBJ2-5	TGTGCCAGCAACTCTAAGTACTCGACAGGCCAAGAGACCCAGTACTTC	CASNSKYSTGQETQYF
TRBV7-9	NA	few	TRBJ1-5	TGTGCCAGCAGCCCCCTAGCAGGCCCGAAAAGCAATCAGCCCCAGCATTTT	CASSPLAGPKSNQPQHF
TRBV6-2/TRBV6-3	TRBD2	few	TRBJ2-7	TGTGCCAGCAACATAGCGGGGGCAGGCTCCTACGAGCAGTACTTC	CASNIAGAGSYEQYF
TRBV15	NA	few	TRBJ1-1	TGTGCCACCAGCTCCCGGTTAGGGAGGACTGAAGCTTTCTTT	CATSSRLGRTEAFF
TRBV12-3/TRBV12-4	NA	NA	TRBJ1-1	TGTGCCAGCAGTGTGGGAAAGGTGACAGCTTTCTTT	CASSVGKVTAFF
TRBV20-1	NA	NA	TRBJ2-7	TGCAGTGCTAGATCAGGAGGGGCTGGTTTCTACGAGCAGTACTTC	CSARSGGAGFYEQYF
TRBV27	NA	NA	TRBJ2-4	TGTGCCAGCAGTTTAAAGACCTTAGCCAAAAACATTCAGTACTTC	CASSLKTLAKNIQYF
TRBV2	NA	few	TRBJ2-7	TGTGCCAGCAGGAGGGGATCCCAGGGCCACGAGCAGTACTTC	CASRRGSQGHEQYF
TRBV4-3	TRBD2	NA	TRBJ2-5	TGCGCCAGCAGCCAAGCCCGGGGGGAAGAGACCCAGTACTTC	CASSQARGEETQYF
TRBV5-8	NA	NA	TRBJ2-3	TGTGCCAGCAGCGTGAGGGCCACTAGCACAGATACGCAGTATTTT	CASSVRATSTDTQYF
TRBV20-1	TRBD1	few	TRBJ1-5	TGCAGTGCTAGAGAAGGGACAGGGCATCAGCCCCAGCATTTT	CSAREGTGHQPQHF
TRBV7-9	NA	NA	TRBJ1-3	TGTGCCAGCAGCTTAAGAGACACCATATATTTT	CASSLRDTIYF
TRBV20-1	TRBD2	NA	TRBJ2-5	TGCAGTGCTAGAGATGTGCGGGAGTCGGGTGAGACCCAGTACTTC	CSARDVRESGETQYF
TRBV12-3/TRBV12-4	TRBD1	once	TRBJ2-3	TGTGCCAGCACCATTGAGACAGGGTGGACAGATACGCAGTATTTT	CASTIETGWTDTQYF
TRBV6-2/TRBV6-3	TRBD2	NA	TRBJ2-7	TGTGCCAGCAAGGGTAGCGGGGGCTCCTACGAGCAGTACTTC	CASKGSGGSYEQYF
TRBV12-3/TRBV12-4	NA	few	TRBJ2-2	TGTGCCAGCAGTTTAGCTCGGGCCACCGGGGAGCTGTTTTTT	CASSLARATGELFF
TRBV6-1	NA	NA	TRBJ2-7	TGTGCCAGCAGACTAGACAGACCGACCTCCTACGAGCAGTACTTC	CASRLDRPTSYEQYF
TRBV20-1	TRBD2	medium-sized	TRBJ2-7	TGCAGTGCTGGACTCCCACTAGCGGACCACTACGAGCAGTACTTC	CSAGLPLADHYEQYF
TRBV6-5	TRBD2	NA	TRBJ2-7	TGTGCCAGCAGTTCACAGAGGACTAGCGGGCGCTACGAGCAGTACTTC	CASSSQRTSGRYEQYF
TRBV12-3/TRBV12-4	TRBD1	few	TRBJ1-5	TGTGCCAGCAGTGCCGACAGGGACACCTATAGCAATCAGCCCCAGCATTTT	CASSADRDTYSNQPQHF
TRBV27	NA	few	TRBJ2-1	TGTGCCAGCAGTCGCGATAGGTCCTACAATGAGCAGTTCTTC	CASSRDRSYNEQFF
TRBV20-1	TRBD2	few	TRBJ2-3	TGCAGTGCTAACCGACTACCGGGAGGTATCGCTGATACGCAGTATTTT	CSANRLPGGIADTQYF
TRBV20-1	NA	NA	TRBJ2-7	TGCAGTGCTAGGTTACCGACTGGAGAGCAGTACTTC	CSARLPTGEQYF
TRBV7-3	TRBD1	NA	TRBJ1-1	TGTGCCAGCAGCTCACGGCGGACAGGCACTAAAGCTTTCTTT	CASSSRRTGTKAFF
TRBV7-6	NA	few	TRBJ2-3	TGTGCCAGCAGCTCCGCTTCCGTCGCAGATACGCAGTATTTT	CASSSASVADTQYF
TRBV7-8	NA	NA	TRBJ1-1	TGTGCCAGCAGCCAAGTGTCAGCCACTGAAGCTTTCTTT	CASSQVSATEAFF
TRBV20-1	TRBD1	NA	TRBJ2-1	TGCAGTGCTCTAGGGACAGGTTACAATGAGCAGTTCTTC	CSALGTGYNEQFF
TRBV20-1	TRBD1	NA	TRBJ1-1	TGCAGTGCTGCCGACAGGGGGAACACTGAAGCTTTCTTT	CSAADRGNTEAFF
TRBV7-2	TRBD2	NA	TRBJ2-5	TGTGCCAGCAGTAGCGGGCAAGAGACCCAGTACTTC	CASSSGQETQYF
TRBV29-1	TRBD1	NA	TRBJ2-5	TGCAGCGTCGGACAGGTCAAGGAGACCCAGTACTTC	CSVGQVKETQYF
TRBV20-1	NA	NA	TRBJ2-7	TGCAGTGCCAGACGGACTGAAACCTACGAGCAGTACTTC	CSARRTETYEQYF
TRBV7-6	TRBD2	NA	TRBJ2-5	TGTGCCAGCAGTTTAGGACTAGCGGGATCACAAGAGACCCAGTACTTC	CASSLGLAGSQETQYF
TRBV4-3	NA	NA	TRBJ1-2	TGCGCCAGCAGCCAAGATTTCGGTGCGGATTATAACTATGGCTACACCTTC	CASSQDFGADYNYGYTF
TRBV6-5	TRBD1	few	TRBJ1-2	TGTGCCAGCAGTTACTCAGCCAATGGACAGGGGTATGGCTACACCTTC	CASSYSANGQGYGYTF
TRBV20-1	TRBD1	NA	TRBJ2-7	TGCAGTGCTAGAGATCTAGAACGAGGACAGGGCGAGCAGTACTTC	CSARDLERGQGEQYF
TRBV27	TRBD1	few	TRBJ1-6	TGTGCCAGCGGACAGGGTTTTTCACCCCTCCACTTT	CASGQGFSPLHF
TRBV4-1	NA	NA	TRBJ1-2	TGCGCCAGCAGCCAAGATAACTATGGCTACACCTTC	CASSQDNYGYTF
TRBV6-1	TRBD2	few	TRBJ2-3	TGTGCCAGCAGTGATACTAGCGGGAGGTCAGATACGCAGTATTTT	CASSDTSGRSDTQYF
TRBV30	NA	NA	TRBJ2-5	TGTGCCTGGAGTCATAGGGTTCCGGGTTCCCAAGAGACCCAGTACTTC	CAWSHRVPGSQETQYF
TRBV28	TRBD2	NA	TRBJ2-5	TGTGCCAGCAGTTTATGGGTGGGGACTAGCGGGAGTAACCAAGAGACCCAGTACTTC	CASSLWVGTSGSNQETQYF
TRBV20-1	NA	NA	TRBJ1-2	TGCAGTGCTAGATTCCTTACGGACGGCTCTACTAACTATGGCTACACCTTC	CSARFLTDGSTNYGYTF
TRBV5-5	NA	NA	TRBJ2-6	TGTGCCAGCACCCCACGACGGGGAGCCCTCTTCGGGGCCAACGTCCTGACTTTC	CASTPRRGALFGANVLTF
TRBV9	NA	NA	TRBJ2-3	TGTGCCAGCAGCGGTCCGTTGACAGATACGCAGTATTTT	CASSGPLTDTQYF
TRBV5-4	NA	few	TRBJ1-6	TGTGCCAGCAGCGCCCGGGACTATAATTCACCCCTCCACTTT	CASSARDYNSPLHF
TRBV11-2	NA	few	TRBJ1-5	TGTGCCAGCAGCTTAGAGGGGGCAGGGAGACAGCCCCAGCATTTT	CASSLEGAGRQPQHF
TRBV6-5	NA	NA	TRBJ2-6	TGTGCCAGCAGTTACGGGGCCGCTGGGGCCAACGTCCTGACTTTC	CASSYGAAGANVLTF
TRBV28	TRBD1	NA	TRBJ1-2	TGTGCCAGCGGACAGGGTATTCATGGCTACACCTTC	CASGQGIHGYTF